Presented here are 23 T cell receptor beta chains from one specimen sequenced in a study of cytomegalovirus exposure and HLA in healthy donors. Primers for the PCR totalled 60 Vbeta and 13 Jbeta. The repertoire was sequenced with immunoSEQ multiplex PCR; TCRdb's copy has only in-frame clones and lacks some. This table holds some 120,000 clones, 55% to 75% found once. What was sequenced was PBMCs. These TCRs come from a woman between 40 and 50 years old in good health and CMV-seropositive.

This chain connects TRBV5-4 to TRBJ2-3, with 8 bases aligning to TRBD2. The CDR3 is 18 residues long. Germline V gene lookup returns CDR1 SGHNT and CDR2 YYREEE (reference sequence). The ends lost 0 bases at V and 2 bases at J; junction bases unmatched: 11. The CDR3 protein is CASSLAGLVSLDTDTQYF. CDR3 DNA sequence: TGTGCCAGCAGCTTGGCGGGACTAGTATCCCTCGACACAGATACGCAGTATTTT.

V is TRBV2 and J is TRBJ2-1, with 13 bases fitting TRBD2. The germline V gene encodes CDR1 SNHLY and CDR2 FYNNEI. The CDR3 is made up of 15 amino acids. J lost 5 bases, V lost 5 bases, and 3 bases had no gene match. Written as DNA, the CDR3 is TGTGCCAGCAGTCAACTAGCGGGAGGGGACAATGAGCAGTTCTTC. Residues: CASSQLAGGDNEQFF.

The chain employs TRBV30 and TRBJ2-7, with D possibly being TRBD2 (5 bases). CDR3 length equals 12 residues. With 0 bases removed from V and 3 bases from J, the gap between germline ends came to 6 bases. The germline CDR1 and CDR2 sequences are GTSNPN and SVGIG (reference sequence). In DNA, the CDR3 is TGTGCCTGGAGTGTACTAGTCTACGAGCAGTACTTC. It specifies CAWSVLVYEQYF.

This clone was picked up a small number of times. V is TRBV6-5 and J is TRBJ1-4; D might be TRBD1 (5 bases). Trimming pared 0 bases from V and 7 bases from J, leaving 12 bases between. The CDR3 has 15 residues. The germline V gene encodes CDR1 MNHEY and CDR2 SVGAGI. CDR3 DNA: TGTGCCAGCAGTTACTCGGCGGGACGGCGTGAAAAACTGTTTTTT. Translated, it gives CASSYSAGRREKLFF.

The CDR3 bases are TGTGCCAGCTCACCGGCCGGGACAGACACTTCCTACGAGCAGTACTTC. This translates into CASSPAGTDTSYEQYF. The chain uses TRBV18 and TRBJ2-7, with 7 bases lining up with TRBD1. The CDR3 consists of 16 residues. CDR1 is KGHSH and CDR2 is LQKENI in the germline V gene. J lost 1 base, V lost 3 bases, and 9 bases had no gene match.

The rearrangement links TRBV5-4 to TRBJ1-1, with 10 nucleotides matching TRBD1. CDR3 length equals 14 residues. J lost 6 bases, V lost 4 bases, and 6 bases had no gene match. Germline V gives CDR1 SGHNT, CDR2 YYREEE (reference sequence). Here the CDR3 reads CASSKDRGDAEAFF. The CDR3 nucleotides are TGTGCCAGCAGCAAGGACAGGGGGGACGCTGAAGCTTTCTTT. Drawing the rest from reference TRBV5-4 and TRBJ1-1, the complete variable domain is ETGVTQSPTHLIKTRGQQVTLRCSSQSGHNTVSWYQQALGQGPQFIFQYYREEENGRGNFPPRFSGLQFPNYSSELNVNALELDDSALYLCASSKDRGDAEAFFGQGTRLTVV.

This sequence joins TRBV29-1 and TRBJ1-2, with D possibly TRBD1 on 5 matching bases. CDR3 size: 13 residues. Germline assignment: CDR1 SQVTM and CDR2 ANQGSEA. Trimming took off 4 bases at V and 8 bases at J, with 17 bases between the two ends. Here the CDR3 DNA reads TGCAGCGTTGCTCTCATAGGGGCTAGGGGCTACACCTTC. Translation: CSVALIGARGYTF.

The chain is built from TRBV2 and TRBJ2-1, with 9 bases fitting TRBD2. V was clipped by 6 bases and J by 4 bases; unmatched bases: 13. Germline CDR1 SNHLY, CDR2 FYNNEI. This CDR3 region has 17 residues. Here the CDR3 DNA reads TGTGCCAGCAGGGGACTAGCCGCCAGGGGGGTTTACAATGAGCAGTTCTTC. This codes for CASRGLAARGVYNEQFF. Full variable domain (rest looked up from reference TRBV2 and TRBJ2-1): EPEVTQTPSHQVTQMGQEVILRCVPISNHLYFYWYRQILGQKVEFLVSFYNNEISEKSEIFDDQFSVERPDGSNFTLKIRSTKLEDSAMYFCASRGLAARGVYNEQFFGPGTRLTVL.

The J gene is TRBJ1-2, the V gene TRBV7-2; D possibly corresponds to TRBD1 (5 bases). Trimming left V 0 bases short and J 6 bases short, with 11 bases between. The CDR3 spans 14 residues. Germline CDR1 SGHTA, CDR2 FQGNSA. DNA of the CDR3: TGTGCCAGCAGCTTAGCAGGGGAGGTTAATGGCTACACCTTC. Translating gives CASSLAGEVNGYTF.

The chain has TRBV7-2 and TRBJ2-7, with D possibly being TRBD2 (5 bases). The CDR3 has 15 residues. The ends were cut back, 7 bases at V and 3 bases at J, with 19 bases in the middle. Germline V lookup: CDR1 SGHTA, CDR2 FQGNSA. The CDR3 bases are TGTGCCAGCAACCCCAATTCCGGGGTCCTCTACGAGCAGTACTTC. It is translated as CASNPNSGVLYEQYF.

V usage is TRBV7-8 and J usage is TRBJ2-1, with D perhaps TRBD2 (6 bases). The germline gives CDR1 SGHVS, CDR2 FQNEAQ. Trimming shortened V by 1 base and J by 8 bases, and 9 bases separated the two germline ends. The CDR3 is made up of 13 amino acids. The CDR3 DNA reads as TGTGCCAGCAGCTTAGGGGGGGTTGATGAGCAGTTCTTC. It yields the protein CASSLGGVDEQFF.

The chain uses TRBV6-4 and TRBJ1-2; TRBD1 might be the D (6 bases). CDR3 length equals 13 residues. Germline values: CDR1 MRHNA, CDR2 SNTAGT. The V and J ends lost 6 bases and 4 bases respectively, with 12 bases between them. Here the CDR3 reads CASRNQGSYGYTF. In DNA, the CDR3 is TGTGCCAGCAGGAACCAGGGGAGCTATGGCTACACCTTC.

The rearrangement uses TRBV7-9 and TRBJ1-4; weak D call: TRBD1 (6 bases). The V gene's germline CDR1 is SEHNR and CDR2 FQNEAQ (reference sequence). The CDR3 is 12 amino acids. The V end was cut by 6 bases, the J end by 7 bases, with 9 bases between. CDR3: CASSQGGEKLFF. CDR3 bases: TGTGCCAGCAGTCAAGGGGGTGAAAAACTGTTTTTT.

The V gene is TRBV27, the J gene TRBJ2-7; 7 positions match TRBD1. V was clipped by 5 bases and J by 3 bases; unmatched bases: 10. Germline CDR1 and CDR2: MNHEY and SMNVEV (reference sequence). The CDR3 contains 15 residues. Here the CDR3 reads CASSTRDSLDYEQYF. CDR3 nucleotides: TGTGCCAGCAGTACCCGGGACAGTCTTGACTACGAGCAGTACTTC.

Here the CDR3 reads CASSVGLVGSERRAYNEQFF. The CDR3 DNA reads as TGTGCCAGCAGCGTAGGACTGGTTGGATCCGAGCGGAGAGCCTACAATGAGCAGTTCTTC. This chain joins TRBV9 and TRBJ2-1, with D perhaps TRBD2 (5 bases). The CDR3 has 20 amino acids. V was clipped by 0 bases and J by 2 bases, with 24 bases between them. The germline V gene has CDR1 SGDLS and CDR2 YYNGEE.

In its sample, this clone was seen a few times. The rearrangement uses TRBV27 and TRBJ2-1; the match to TRBD2 covers 9 bases. The germline V gene has CDR1 MNHEY and CDR2 SMNVEV (reference sequence). Germline trimming cut 0 bases from V and 5 bases from J; bases unmatched to any gene: 2. The length of the CDR3 is 15 residues. This CDR3 is CASSLSTSGNNEQFF. CDR3 sequence (DNA): TGTGCCAGCAGTTTATCGACTAGCGGAAACAATGAGCAGTTCTTC.

This chain connects TRBV28 to TRBJ2-7; 9 bases align to TRBD2. The germline V gene encodes CDR1 MDHEN and CDR2 SYDVKM. The CDR3 consists of 15 residues. Trimming at V came to 2 bases and at J to 7 bases, leaving 9 bases not matched to a gene. This chain's CDR3 is CASSLGGLAGNEQYF. In DNA form, the CDR3 reads TGTGCCAGCAGTTTAGGTGGGCTAGCGGGAAATGAGCAGTACTTC.

This sequence joins TRBV7-9 and TRBJ2-3; D is possibly TRBD2 (7 bases). V was pared by 4 bases and J by 5 bases, with 16 bases between. This CDR3 comprises 15 residues. CDR1 and CDR2 from the germline V gene are SEHNR and FQNEAQ (reference sequence). Here the CDR3 DNA reads TGTGCCAGCAGCTCCCTAGGAGGGGGGGGAGATACGCAGTATTTT. This gives the protein CASSSLGGGGDTQYF.

The gene calls are TRBV25-1 and TRBJ2-5; possibly TRBD1 for D (6 bases). Germline-derived CDR1 and CDR2 are MGHDK and SYGVNS. This CDR3 region has 16 residues. The V end was cut by 1 base, the J end by 5 bases, with 17 bases between. CDR3 protein: CASSEFGQGSVETQYF. The CDR3 nucleotides read TGTGCCAGCAGTGAATTCGGGCAGGGGAGTGTGGAGACCCAGTACTTC.

This clone was recorded once. V and J are TRBV29-1 and TRBJ2-5; 7 nucleotides line up with TRBD1. The tail of the sequence fits TRBJ2-7 better, so the J call may be wrong. From germline, CDR1 is SQVTM and CDR2 ANQGSEA. The CDR3 has 13 residues. The CDR3 spells CSVGTGSFLEQYF. The CDR3 DNA reads TGCAGCGTTGGGACAGGATCGTTCCTCGAGCAGTACTTC.

This clone came up a few times. Other nucleotide sequences in the sample specify the same CDR3. V gene TRBV5-1 combines with J gene TRBJ1-1; 7 bases match TRBD1. Germline V gives CDR1 SGHRS, CDR2 YFSETQ. CDR3 length equals 14 residues. V shed 4 bases and J 2 bases; nucleotides not matched to a gene: 5. The CDR3 sequence is CASSLQGRNTEAFF. As DNA, the CDR3 is TGCGCCAGCAGCCTACAGGGGAGAAACACTGAAGCTTTCTTT.

There are a few counts of this clone. The rearrangement joins TRBV6-5 to TRBJ2-1; D is possibly TRBD1 (6 bases). Germline V gene sequence: CDR1 MNHEY, CDR2 SVGAGI. V lost 8 bases to trimming and J lost 1 base, with 15 bases between them. CDR3 length: 15 amino acids. The DNA of the CDR3 is TGTGCCAGCTGGGGCGTGGGGGCTTCCTACAATGAGCAGTTCTTC. The encoded protein is CASWGVGASYNEQFF.

The chain joins TRBV2 to TRBJ2-1, with 7 bases that match TRBD2. The germline gives CDR1 SNHLY, CDR2 FYNNEI. Trimming took 11 bases from V and 0 from J; bases not matched to a gene: 7. The CDR3 has 14 residues. CDR3 region: CAGGLAVSYNEQFF. The CDR3 nucleotides are TGTGCCGGGGGTCTAGCGGTCTCCTACAATGAGCAGTTCTTC.